A single sample gave rise to the 14 T cell receptor beta chains below, sequenced in a study of shared clonotypes between healthy human individuals. Here immunoSEQ multiplex PCR was the method, and the copy in TCRdb shows in-frame clones only, minus some. The sample contains over 1.5 million clones, around 98% of which appear only once. The specimen was naive CD4+ T cells sorted from blood. Subset denoted: CD45RA+ positively selected. Receptors originate from a man aged 25-40 years in good health.

This chain joins TRBV5-8 and TRBJ1-1; 7 positions match TRBD1. The CDR3 consists of 15 residues. Germline CDR1 SGHTS, CDR2 YDEGEE. V was pared by 4 bases and J by 0 bases, with 6 bases of the junction left unmatched. For the CDR3, the DNA is TGTGCCAGCAGCAAGAGGACAGGAATGAACACTGAAGCTTTCTTT. Its protein product is CASSKRTGMNTEAFF.

This clone was picked up one time. The DNA of the CDR3 is TGTGCCAGCTCACCACTGGGTATGAGCTCCTACAATGAGCAGTTCTTC. It encodes CASSPLGMSSYNEQFF. The V call is TRBV18, the J call TRBJ2-1, with unresolved D. V lost 1 base and J lost 0, with 10 bases in between. The CDR3 spans 16 residues. Germline values: CDR1 KGHSH, CDR2 LQKENI.

The J gene is TRBJ2-1, the V gene TRBV19, with D perhaps assigned TRBD1 or TRBD2 (5 bases each). Germline-derived CDR1 and CDR2 are LNHDA and SQIVND (reference sequence). This CDR3 comprises 13 residues. V dropped 5 bases and J dropped 7 bases, with 12 bases sitting between them. The CDR3 spells CASSFLAGNEQFF. The CDR3 DNA reads as TGTGCCAGTAGTTTCCTAGCAGGGAATGAGCAGTTCTTC.

The chain is built from TRBV19 and TRBJ1-2; 7 bases line up with TRBD1. After removal of 5 bases from V and 3 bases from J, the junction contained 9 bases not matched to a gene. The CDR3 sequence is 15 residues long. The germline V gene has CDR1 LNHDA and CDR2 SQIVND (reference sequence). The CDR3: CASSGHRGWDYGYTF. The DNA of the CDR3 is TGTGCCAGTAGTGGACACAGGGGCTGGGACTATGGCTACACCTTC.

This chain connects TRBV29-1 to TRBJ2-5, with D unclear. The CDR3 sequence is 10 residues long. Looked up from germline, CDR1 is SQVTM and CDR2 is ANQGSEA. Trimming stripped 7 bases from V and 4 bases from J, with 7 bases between. The CDR3 DNA reads as TGCAGCGCTGGGCGAGAGACCCAGTACTTC. Translated: CSAGRETQYF.

The chain couples TRBV6-5 to TRBJ2-2, with TRBD2 identical over 7 bases. Germline V gene data show CDR1 as MNHEY and CDR2 as SVGAGI. This CDR3 is 16 amino acids long. V trimming: 4 bases; J trimming: 6 bases; junction bases outside the gene matches: 11. This CDR3 is CASSLSEGGPPGELFF. The CDR3 DNA is TGTGCCAGCAGTTTGTCTGAGGGAGGGCCGCCCGGGGAGCTGTTTTTT.

This chain uses TRBV10-3 with TRBJ2-3; the D is unclear. The CDR3 has 12 residues. V shed 10 bases and J shed 1 base, with 9 bases lying between them. Germline V gene sequence: CDR1 ENHRY, CDR2 SYGVKD. CDR3 in amino acids: CATENGTDTQYF. CDR3 sequence (DNA): TGTGCCACCGAAAATGGCACAGATACGCAGTATTTT.

The V gene is TRBV18, the J gene TRBJ2-7; TRBD1 aligns across 8 bases. The CDR3 sequence is 16 residues long. The V gene end was trimmed by 3 bases and the J gene end by 6 bases; junction bases not matched to a gene: 13. Germline values: CDR1 KGHSH, CDR2 LQKENI. DNA of the CDR3: TGTGCCAGCTCACCCCTCGGACAGGGTACGGGGTCCGAGCAGTACTTC. Its protein product is CASSPLGQGTGSEQYF.

This chain connects TRBV2 to TRBJ1-1; 7 bases agree with TRBD1. The CDR3 covers 13 residues. After removal of 7 bases from V and 3 bases from J, the junction contained 5 bases not matched to a gene. The V gene's germline CDR1 is SNHLY and CDR2 FYNNEI. The CDR3 nucleotides are TGTGCCAGCACCGGACAGGCGGACACTGAAGCTTTCTTT. It yields the protein CASTGQADTEAFF.

The genes are TRBV19 and TRBJ2-3; weak D call: TRBD2 (6 bases). The germline V gene encodes CDR1 LNHDA and CDR2 SQIVND (reference sequence). The V gene lost 6 bases and the J gene lost 4 bases, with 11 bases spanning the gap. The CDR3 consists of 13 residues. The CDR3 DNA is TGTGCCAGTAGCGGGAGTTTCCCAGATACGCAGTATTTT. Translated, it gives CASSGSFPDTQYF.

Concerning this clone itself: The junction departs from the called germline gene at one end, perhaps through a read error. Other DNA sequences in the same sample also yield this CDR3. V gene TRBV5-4 combines with J gene TRBJ2-7, with D hard to call. The CDR3 spans 12 residues. Germline V gene data show CDR1 as SGHNT and CDR2 as YYREEE (reference sequence). DNA of the CDR3: TGTGCCAGCAGTTTGGCGCCCTACGAGCAGTACTTC. Its translation is CASSLAPYEQYF.

Of note for this clone: Its ends do not fully match the called genes, so a read error is possible. The rearrangement uses TRBV7-7 and TRBJ2-3, with unresolved D. CDR1 is SSHAT, CDR2 FNYEAQ, per germline (reference sequence). The CDR3 has 15 residues. In DNA form, the CDR3 reads TGTGCTAGCAGCGTCGCAATCTCTAGCACAGATACGCAGTATTTT. The encoded protein is CASSVAISSTDTQYF.

The rearrangement joins TRBV19 to TRBJ2-7; the D gene is possibly TRBD1 (6 bases). Trimming removed 5 bases from V and 2 bases from J, with 10 bases in between. The CDR3 runs to 13 residues. CDR1 LNHDA and CDR2 SQIVND come from the germline V gene (reference sequence). The CDR3 DNA is TGTGCCAGTAGTGGGGGACACGCCTACGAGCAGTACTTC. It specifies CASSGGHAYEQYF.

The rearrangement joins TRBV4-3 to TRBJ2-3; D unclear. The CDR3 runs to 13 residues. The V gene's germline CDR1 is LGHNA and CDR2 YSLEER. Trimming removed 3 bases from V and 2 bases from J, with 6 bases in between. CDR3 sequence: CASSQTITDTQYF. The CDR3 nucleotides read TGCGCCAGCAGCCAGACAATCACAGATACGCAGTATTTT.